Listed here are 10 T cell receptor beta chains from one sample, sequenced in a study of blood T cell repertoires in COVID-19. Clones were read by immunoSEQ multiplex PCR, and TCRdb kept only the in-frame ones, dropping some. The sample yields 150,000 or so clones, approximately 83% seen once. Sequencing was done on a sample of peripheral blood. The source of these receptors is a woman in her sixties with COVID-19, enrolled during active disease.

V usage is TRBV5-5 and J usage is TRBJ1-5, with 7 bases lining up with TRBD1. The germline gives CDR1 SGHKS, CDR2 YYEKEE (reference sequence). Trimming at V came to 2 bases and at J to 0 bases, leaving 2 bases not matched to a gene. The CDR3 is 15 residues long. This CDR3 is CASSLTGDSNQPQHF. CDR3 sequence (DNA): TGTGCCAGCAGCTTAACAGGGGATAGCAATCAGCCCCAGCATTTT. Supplemented by reference TRBV5-5 and TRBJ1-5, the full variable domain reads DAGVTQSPTHLIKTRGQQVTLRCSPISGHKSVSWYQQVLGQGPQFIFQYYEKEERGRGNFPDRFSARQFPNYSSELNVNALLLGDSALYLCASSLTGDSNQPQHFGDGTRLSIL.

This clone showed up just a few times. This chain joins TRBV7-3 and TRBJ1-6; D perhaps matches TRBD1 (5 bases). V lost 5 bases to trimming and J lost 5 bases, with 13 bases between them. This CDR3 contains 15 residues. Per germline, CDR1 SGHTA and CDR2 FQGTGA. The CDR3 spells CASSQAGFNNSPLHF. The CDR3 region has the DNA TGTGCCAGCAGCCAGGCAGGGTTTAATAATTCACCCCTCCACTTT.

The chain recombines TRBV6-5 with TRBJ2-1, with 7 bases identical to TRBD1. The CDR3 is 14 amino acids. With 8 bases clipped from V and 1 base from J, the junction kept 5 bases outside the gene matches. The germline gives CDR1 MNHEY, CDR2 SVGAGI. DNA of the CDR3: TGTGCCAGCCCCCGGGACAGTTCCTACAATGAGCAGTTCTTC. As protein: CASPRDSSYNEQFF.

The rearrangement joins TRBV6-5 to TRBJ1-1; a possible D gene is TRBD1 (5 bases). Germline V gene lookup returns CDR1 MNHEY and CDR2 SVGAGI. CDR3 length equals 13 residues. The V end lost 6 bases, the J end lost 10 bases, and 18 bases lay between the germline ends. CDR3 protein: CASRGTAAGGAFF. The DNA for the CDR3 is TGTGCCAGCAGGGGGACGGCGGCGGGGGGAGCTTTCTTT.

The chain combines TRBV7-6 with TRBJ1-6; 9 bases agree with TRBD1. Germline V gene sequence: CDR1 SGHVS, CDR2 FNYEAQ. The CDR3 sequence is 15 residues long. J gave up 10 bases and V 5 bases, and 9 bases lay outside the gene matches. The CDR3 spells CASSPTTGGGSPLHF. CDR3 DNA sequence: TGTGCCAGCAGCCCCACCACAGGGGGCGGATCACCCCTCCACTTT.

This chain connects TRBV19 to TRBJ1-2, with no clear D. This CDR3 region has 13 residues. Trimming shortened V by 6 bases and J by 0 bases, and 8 bases separated the two germline ends. Germline V gene sequence: CDR1 LNHDA, CDR2 SQIVND (reference sequence). The CDR3 region is CASSPGANYGYTF. The CDR3 bases are TGTGCCAGTAGCCCCGGGGCTAACTATGGCTACACCTTC.

This clone was counted a few times. The chain joins TRBV2 to TRBJ1-2; possible D gene TRBD1, 5 bases. The CDR3 has 15 residues. Germline CDR1 reads SNHLY; CDR2 reads FYNNEI. The V and J ends lost 8 bases and 0 bases respectively, with 16 bases between them. CDR3 residues: CASRRGAEANYGYTF. In nucleotides, the CDR3 is TGTGCCAGCCGGCGGGGCGCTGAAGCTAACTATGGCTACACCTTC.

In this sample, this clone turned up once. The V and J genes are TRBV19 and TRBJ1-1; possible D gene TRBD1, 5 bases. CDR1 and CDR2 (germline): LNHDA, SQIVND (reference sequence). This CDR3 is 16 amino acids long. V lost 3 bases, J lost 0 bases, and 14 bases lay in between. CDR3 coding DNA: TGTGCCAGTAGTATGCGGACATTCGGCATGAACACTGAAGCTTTCTTT. Protein: CASSMRTFGMNTEAFF.

The rearrangement uses TRBV6-1 and TRBJ1-4, with TRBD1 as a possible D gene (5 bases). The CDR3 contains 15 residues. V shed 3 bases and J shed 4 bases, with 12 bases lying between them. Per the germline V gene, CDR1 is MNHNS and CDR2 is SASEGT. The CDR3 sequence is CASSDNTGLNEKLFF. CDR3 in DNA: TGTGCCAGCAGTGATAACACGGGACTTAATGAAAAACTGTTTTTT.

This chain joins TRBV6-2 or TRBV6-3 and TRBJ2-7; D might be TRBD2 (7 bases). Germline V CDR1 and CDR2: MNHEY, SVGEGT. The V end was cut by 2 bases, the J end by 0 bases, with 14 bases between. This CDR3 is 16 amino acids long. The CDR3 bases are TGTGCCAGCAGTTACGGGGGGGGCCAGAGCTCCTACGAGCAGTACGTC. It encodes CASSYGGGQSSYEQYV.